This T cell receptor beta chain stems from a study of radiotherapy plus CTLA-4 blockade in lung cancer. The CDR3 is 16 residues long. Germline loops: CDR1 SGDLS, CDR2 YYNGEE. With V trimmed by 0 bases and J by 0 bases, 3 bases remained unmatched. Assay used: immunoSEQ multiplex PCR; TCRdb lists only in-frame clones, some missing. Here the sample spans about 48,000 clones, about 86% being singletons. The sequencing here drew on peripheral blood, taken from a patient treated with radiotherapy plus ipilimumab. V usage is TRBV9 and J usage is TRBJ2-1; TRBD2 matches 7 bases. The origin of this receptor is a human donor with non-small cell lung cancer that progressed on radiotherapy plus ipilimumab. Some clones in this sample may be carry-over from other donors' samples. The CDR3 loop is CASSVVGGSSYNEQFF. For the CDR3, the DNA is TGTGCCAGCAGCGTAGTAGGCGGGAGCTCCTACAATGAGCAGTTCTTC.